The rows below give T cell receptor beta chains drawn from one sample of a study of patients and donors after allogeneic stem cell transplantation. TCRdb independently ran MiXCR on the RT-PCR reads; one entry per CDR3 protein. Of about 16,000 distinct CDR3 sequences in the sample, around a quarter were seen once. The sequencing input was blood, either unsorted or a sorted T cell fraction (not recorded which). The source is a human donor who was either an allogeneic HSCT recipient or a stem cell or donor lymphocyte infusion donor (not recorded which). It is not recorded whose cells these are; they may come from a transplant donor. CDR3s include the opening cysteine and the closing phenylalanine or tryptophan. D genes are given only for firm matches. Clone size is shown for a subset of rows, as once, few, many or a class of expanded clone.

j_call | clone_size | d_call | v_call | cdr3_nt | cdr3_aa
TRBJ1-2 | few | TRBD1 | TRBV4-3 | TGCGCCAGCAGTCTTCTTGGACAGGGGGCGTCTGGCTACACCTTC | CASSLLGQGASGYTF
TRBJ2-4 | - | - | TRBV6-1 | TGTGCCAGCAGTGAAAAACGGTTAGCCAAAAACATTCAGTACTTC | CASSEKRLAKNIQYF
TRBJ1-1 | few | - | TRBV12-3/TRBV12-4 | TGTGCCAGCAGTTTTAAGGGTATGAACACTGAAGCTTTCTTT | CASSFKGMNTEAFF
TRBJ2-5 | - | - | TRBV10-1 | TGCGCCAGCAGTGCGGGCAGGGTGGCGACCCAGTACTTC | CASSAGRVATQYF
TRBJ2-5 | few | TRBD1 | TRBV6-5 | TGTGCCAGCAGTTACCTGGGACAGGGGGCGGAGACCCAGTACTTC | CASSYLGQGAETQYF
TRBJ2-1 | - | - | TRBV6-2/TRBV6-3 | TGTGCCAGCAGTTACTCGACAAAGGACCCCGGATTCCACAATGAGCAGTTCTTC | CASSYSTKDPGFHNEQFF
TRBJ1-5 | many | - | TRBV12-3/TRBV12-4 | TGTGCCAGCAGTTCCTCCGGATCCCAGCAGCCCCAGCATTTT | CASSSSGSQQPQHF
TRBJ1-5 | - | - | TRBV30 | TGTGCCTGGAGTGTGGCGGGGTACAATCAGCCCCAGCATTTT | CAWSVAGYNQPQHF
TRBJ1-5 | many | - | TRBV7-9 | TGTGCCAGCAGCCTCGGTGGGGGGATAAATCAGCCCCAGCATTTT | CASSLGGGINQPQHF
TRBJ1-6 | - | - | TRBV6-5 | TGTGCCAGCAAGAGATCGGATCTCGCACCCCTCCACTTT | CASKRSDLAPLHF
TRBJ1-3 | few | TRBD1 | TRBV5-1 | TGCGCCAGCAGCCCTCGACAGGGACGTTCCTCTGGAAACACCATATATTTT | CASSPRQGRSSGNTIYF
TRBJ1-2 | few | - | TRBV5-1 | TGCGCCAGCAGCCCCGGACAGTTGATTTTCTATGGCTACACCTTC | CASSPGQLIFYGYTF
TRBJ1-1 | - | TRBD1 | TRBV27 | TGTGCCAGCAGTTTATTGGCAGGGGGCAACACTGAAGCTTTCTTT | CASSLLAGGNTEAFF
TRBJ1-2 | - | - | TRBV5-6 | TGTGCCAGCAGCTTGGTACAGATGTATGGCTACACCTTC | CASSLVQMYGYTF
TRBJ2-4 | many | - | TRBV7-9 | TGTGCCAGCAGCTTACCCCTGACAGAGGGCAAAAACATTCAGTACTTC | CASSLPLTEGKNIQYF
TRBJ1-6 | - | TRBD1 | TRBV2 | TGTGCCAGCCGACTCGGGACAGGGGATAATTCACCCCTCCACTTT | CASRLGTGDNSPLHF
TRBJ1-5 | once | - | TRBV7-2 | TGTGCCAGCAGCTTAACTTCCGGTAGCAATCAGCCCCAGCATTTT | CASSLTSGSNQPQHF
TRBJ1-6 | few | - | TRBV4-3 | TGCGCCAGCAGCCAAGATCCGAAGGGGTGGAATTCACCCCTCCACTTT | CASSQDPKGWNSPLHF
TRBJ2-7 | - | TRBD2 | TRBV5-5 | TGTGCCAGCAGCTTGGTACCGGGGGGCTACGAGCAGTACTTC | CASSLVPGGYEQYF
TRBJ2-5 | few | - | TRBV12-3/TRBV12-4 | TGTGCCAGCAGTCCGGGGATGGGAGAGACCCAGTACTTC | CASSPGMGETQYF
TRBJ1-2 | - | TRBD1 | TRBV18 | TGTGCCATTAAAGGACAGGGGGAATTTGGCTACACCTTC | CAIKGQGEFGYTF
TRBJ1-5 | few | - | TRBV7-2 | TGTGCCAGCAGCGTTTATTCGGGACTGTATAGCAATCAGCCCCAGCATTTT | CASSVYSGLYSNQPQHF
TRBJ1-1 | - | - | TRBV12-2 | TGTGCAAGTCGCTTCCTATCCACTAGGACAGGCTCGAACACTGAAGCTTTCTTT | CASRFLSTRTGSNTEAFF
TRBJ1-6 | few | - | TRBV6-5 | TGTGCCAGCAGTTACCGGGCGGGCAATTCACCCCTCCACTTT | CASSYRAGNSPLHF
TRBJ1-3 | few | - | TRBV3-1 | TGTGCCAGCAGCCAAGATTTTCGAAACACCATATATTTT | CASSQDFRNTIYF
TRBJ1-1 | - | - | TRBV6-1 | TGTGCCAGCAGTTCTCTAGGGGCTGAAGCTTTCTTT | CASSSLGAEAFF
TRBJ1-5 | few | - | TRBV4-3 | TGCGCCAGCAGCCAATCGGGTGGAGGCAATCAGCCCCAGCATTTT | CASSQSGGGNQPQHF
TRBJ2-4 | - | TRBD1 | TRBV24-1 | TGTGCCACCAGTGATTTTGCTACGGGACAGGTCTATCACATTCAGTACTTC | CATSDFATGQVYHIQYF
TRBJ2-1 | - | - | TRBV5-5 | TGTGCCAGCAGCTCATCATCACCCGGACATGCTAACTACAATGAGCAGTTCTTC | CASSSSSPGHANYNEQFF
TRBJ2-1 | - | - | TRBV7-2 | TGTGCCAGCAGGGCTAACTTGGTCGATGAGCAGTTCTTC | CASRANLVDEQFF
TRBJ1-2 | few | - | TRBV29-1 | TGCAGCGTTGATTTGAACTATGGCTACACCTTC | CSVDLNYGYTF
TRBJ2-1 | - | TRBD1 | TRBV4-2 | TGTGCCAGCAGCCAAGACGATTGGGACAGGGGGTCCAATGAGCAGTTCTTC | CASSQDDWDRGSNEQFF
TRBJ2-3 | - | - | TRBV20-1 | TGCAGTGCTAGCCAGGTCAGGGGGAGGGATACGCAGTATTTT | CSASQVRGRDTQYF
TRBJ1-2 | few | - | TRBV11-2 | TGTGCCAGCAGCTGGGAGGGCTATGGCTACACCTTC | CASSWEGYGYTF
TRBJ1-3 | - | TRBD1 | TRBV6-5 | TGTGCCAGCAGTTACGACGGGACAGGACAACCTGGAAACACCATATATTTT | CASSYDGTGQPGNTIYF
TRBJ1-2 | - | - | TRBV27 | TGTGCCAGCAGTCCTACCCTGACGGGATCCTATGGCTACACCTTC | CASSPTLTGSYGYTF
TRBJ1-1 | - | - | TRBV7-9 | TGTGCCAGCAGCTTAGGTTGGGACGGGAGGTCCCTTGAAGCTTTCTTT | CASSLGWDGRSLEAFF
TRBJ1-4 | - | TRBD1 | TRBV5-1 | TGCGCCAGCAGCTTGGCGGACAGGGTTGGAGGCGAAAAACTGTTTTTT | CASSLADRVGGEKLFF
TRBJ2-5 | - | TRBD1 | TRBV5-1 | TGCGCCAGCAGCTTAAGAGGGGGCAGGAGTGAGACCCAGTACTTC | CASSLRGGRSETQYF
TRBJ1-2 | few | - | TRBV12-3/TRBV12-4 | TGTGCCAGCAGTTTACAGGGAAGGGCTGATGGCTACACCTTC | CASSLQGRADGYTF
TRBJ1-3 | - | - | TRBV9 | TGTGCCAGCAGCGTAGCAGGTGGAAACACCATATATTTT | CASSVAGGNTIYF
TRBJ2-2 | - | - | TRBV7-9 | TGTGCCAGCAGCTTAGCGTGGGGCGGATCCCCTCGAATCACCGGGGAGCTGTTTTTT | CASSLAWGGSPRITGELFF
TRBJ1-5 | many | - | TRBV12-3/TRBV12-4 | TGTGCCAGCAGTTTCCGTATTCAGCCCCAGCATTTT | CASSFRIQPQHF
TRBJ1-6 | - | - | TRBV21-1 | TGTGCCAGCCTAAGAAGGAGGGACCCCCCCCTCCACTTT | CASLRRRDPPLHF
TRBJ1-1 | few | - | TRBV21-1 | TGTGCCAGCACCGAGAAGACACAGAACACTGAAGCTTTCTTT | CASTEKTQNTEAFF
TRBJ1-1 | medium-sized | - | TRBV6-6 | TGTGCCAGCAGCCTGGGAGTCACTGAAGCTTTCTTT | CASSLGVTEAFF
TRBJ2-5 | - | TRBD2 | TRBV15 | TGTGCCACCAGCAGAGAGCTAGCGGGGGGAAACCAAGAGACCCAGTACTTC | CATSRELAGGNQETQYF
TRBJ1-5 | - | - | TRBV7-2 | TGTGCCAGCAGTATGAGAGGCAGTCAGCCCCAGCATTTT | CASSMRGSQPQHF
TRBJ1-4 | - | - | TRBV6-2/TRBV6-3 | TGTGCCAGCAGATCCTCGGGGGCCGGAACTAATGAAAAACTGTTTTTT | CASRSSGAGTNEKLFF
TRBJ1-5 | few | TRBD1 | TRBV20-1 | TGCAGTGCCGCGACAGGGGCGAGCAATCAGCCCCAGCATTTT | CSAATGASNQPQHF
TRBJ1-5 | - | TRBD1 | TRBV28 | TGTGCCAGCACCAGGGGGAGGGGAATCAATCAGCCCCAGCATTTT | CASTRGRGINQPQHF
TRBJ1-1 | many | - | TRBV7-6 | TGTGCCAGCAGCTTAGGGAAGGAGAACACTGAAGCTTTCTTT | CASSLGKENTEAFF
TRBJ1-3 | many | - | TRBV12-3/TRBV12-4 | TGTGCCGAAAGGGCCTCTGGAAACACCATATATTTT | CAERASGNTIYF